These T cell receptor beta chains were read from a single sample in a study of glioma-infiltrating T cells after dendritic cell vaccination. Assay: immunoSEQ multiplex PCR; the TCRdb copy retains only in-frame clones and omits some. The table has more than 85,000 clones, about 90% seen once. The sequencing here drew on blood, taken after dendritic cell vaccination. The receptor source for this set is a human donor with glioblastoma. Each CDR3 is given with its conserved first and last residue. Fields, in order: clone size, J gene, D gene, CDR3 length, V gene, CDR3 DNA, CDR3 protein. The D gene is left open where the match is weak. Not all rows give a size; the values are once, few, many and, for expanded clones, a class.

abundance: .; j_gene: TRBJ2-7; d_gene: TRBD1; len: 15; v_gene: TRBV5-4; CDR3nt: TGTGCCAGCAGCCGCGAGGGGACAGGGTCCTACGAGCAGTACTTC; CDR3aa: CASSREGTGSYEQYF
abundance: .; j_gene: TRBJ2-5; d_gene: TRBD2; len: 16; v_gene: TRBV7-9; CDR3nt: TGTGCCAGCAGCCGCGGACTAGCGGGTGAAGAAGAGACCCAGTACTTC; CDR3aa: CASSRGLAGEEETQYF
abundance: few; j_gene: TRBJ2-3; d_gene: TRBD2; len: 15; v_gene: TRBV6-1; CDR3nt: TGTGCCAGCAGTCCGACTAGCGGGGGATCAGATACGCAGTATTTT; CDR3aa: CASSPTSGGSDTQYF
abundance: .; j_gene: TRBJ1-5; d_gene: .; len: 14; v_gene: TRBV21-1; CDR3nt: TGTGCCAGCAGCCTCCGGACAGGGGGGCAGCCCCAGCATTTT; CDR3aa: CASSLRTGGQPQHF
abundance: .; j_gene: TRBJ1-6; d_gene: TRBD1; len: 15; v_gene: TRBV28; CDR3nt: TGTGCCAGCAACTTTCGGGACAGGGGGCTTTCACCCCTCCACTTT; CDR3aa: CASNFRDRGLSPLHF
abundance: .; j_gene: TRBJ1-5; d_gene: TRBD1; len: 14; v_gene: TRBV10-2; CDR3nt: TGCGCCAGCAGCGGACAGGGCAAGGGTCAGCCCCAGCATTTT; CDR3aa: CASSGQGKGQPQHF
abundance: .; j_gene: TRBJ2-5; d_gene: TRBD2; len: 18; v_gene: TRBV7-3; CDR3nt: TGTGCCAGCAGCTTTGGGACTAGCGGGAGGGCCTTCCAAGAGACCCAGTACTTC; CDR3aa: CASSFGTSGRAFQETQYF
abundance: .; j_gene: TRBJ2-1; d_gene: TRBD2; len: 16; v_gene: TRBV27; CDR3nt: TGTGCCAGCAACCCGCGGACTAGCGGTAGCTACAATGAGCAGTTCTTC; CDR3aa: CASNPRTSGSYNEQFF
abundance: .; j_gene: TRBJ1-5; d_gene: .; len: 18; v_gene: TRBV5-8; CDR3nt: TGTGCCAGCAGCCCGTGGGGGGGGAATCAGGGAGGCGATCAGCCCCAGCATTTT; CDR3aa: CASSPWGGNQGGDQPQHF
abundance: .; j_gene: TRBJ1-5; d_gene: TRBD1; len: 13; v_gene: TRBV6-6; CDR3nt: TGTGCCAGCAGGGAGACAGGGGGCCAGCCCCAGCATTTT; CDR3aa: CASRETGGQPQHF
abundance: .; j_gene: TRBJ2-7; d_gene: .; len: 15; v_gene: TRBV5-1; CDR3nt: TGCGCCAGCAGCTTGATGCGGGCGAGCTCCTACGAGCAGTACTTC; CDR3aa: CASSLMRASSYEQYF
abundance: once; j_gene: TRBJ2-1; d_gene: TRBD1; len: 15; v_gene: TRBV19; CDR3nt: TGTGCCAGTAGTCCCGGACAGGGCTCCTACAATGAGCAGTTCTTC; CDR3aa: CASSPGQGSYNEQFF
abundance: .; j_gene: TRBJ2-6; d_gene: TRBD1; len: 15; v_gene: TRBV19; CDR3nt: TGTGCCAGTTCACAGGGGGCGGGTGGGGCCAACGTCCTGACTTTC; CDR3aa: CASSQGAGGANVLTF
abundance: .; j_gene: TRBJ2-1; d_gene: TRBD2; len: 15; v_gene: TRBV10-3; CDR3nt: TGTGCCATCAGGGAAGCGGGAGCCGCATACAATGAGCAGTTCTTC; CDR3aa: CAIREAGAAYNEQFF
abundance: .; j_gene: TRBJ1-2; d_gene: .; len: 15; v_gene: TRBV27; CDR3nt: TGTGCCAGCAGTCGGTCGGCCAGGGTTAACTATGGCTACACCTTC; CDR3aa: CASSRSARVNYGYTF
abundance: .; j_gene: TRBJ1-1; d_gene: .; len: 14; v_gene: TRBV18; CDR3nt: TGTGCCAGCTCACTCCGGGACAAGTCGGCTGAAGCTTTCTTT; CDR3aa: CASSLRDKSAEAFF
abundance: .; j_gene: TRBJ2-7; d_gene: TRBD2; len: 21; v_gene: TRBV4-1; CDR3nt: TGCGCCAGCAGCCAAGAACGACCGGGACTAGCGGGAGGGCCCTCCTCCTACGAGCAGTACTTC; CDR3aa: CASSQERPGLAGGPSSYEQYF
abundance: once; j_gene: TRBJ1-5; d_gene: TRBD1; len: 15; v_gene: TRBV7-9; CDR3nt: TGTGCCAGCAGTCAGACAGGGGGCCTCAATCAGCCCCAGCATTTT; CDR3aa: CASSQTGGLNQPQHF
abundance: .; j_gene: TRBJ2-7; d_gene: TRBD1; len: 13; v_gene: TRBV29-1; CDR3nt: TGCAGCGTTGAGGACAGGAGAAACTACGAGCAGTACTTC; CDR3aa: CSVEDRRNYEQYF
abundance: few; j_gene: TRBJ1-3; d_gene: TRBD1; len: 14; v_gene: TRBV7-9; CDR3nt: TGTGCCAGCAGCGCACAGGACAGGGGAAACACCATATATTTT; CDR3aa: CASSAQDRGNTIYF
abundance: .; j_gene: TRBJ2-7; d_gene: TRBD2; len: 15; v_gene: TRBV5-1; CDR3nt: TGCGCCAGCAGCTTGGGACTAGCGATGGCCTACGAGCAGTACTTC; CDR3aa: CASSLGLAMAYEQYF
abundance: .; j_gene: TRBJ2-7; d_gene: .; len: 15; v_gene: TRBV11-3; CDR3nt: TGTGCCAGCAGCTTAGTAAGTGGTATGAGCCACGAGCAGTACTTC; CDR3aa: CASSLVSGMSHEQYF
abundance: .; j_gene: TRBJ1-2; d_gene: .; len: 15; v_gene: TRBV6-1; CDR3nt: TGTGCCAGCAGTGAAGACCCGGGGGGCGCGGGGGGCTACACCTTC; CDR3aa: CASSEDPGGAGGYTF
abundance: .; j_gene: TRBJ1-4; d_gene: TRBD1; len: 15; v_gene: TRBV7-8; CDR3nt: TGTGCCAGCAGCTTCAACAGGGGCACTAATGAAAAACTGTTTTTT; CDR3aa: CASSFNRGTNEKLFF
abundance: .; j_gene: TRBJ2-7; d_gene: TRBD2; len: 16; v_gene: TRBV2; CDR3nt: TGTGCCAGCAGGGGCACCCTAGCGGGAGGCTCCTACGAGCAGTACTTC; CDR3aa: CASRGTLAGGSYEQYF
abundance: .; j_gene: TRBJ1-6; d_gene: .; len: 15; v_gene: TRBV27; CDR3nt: TGTGCCAGCCGTGGTACAGGCAACGTTAATTCACCCCTCCACTTT; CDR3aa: CASRGTGNVNSPLHF
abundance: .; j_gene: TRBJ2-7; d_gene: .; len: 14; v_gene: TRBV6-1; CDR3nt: TGTGCCAGCAGTTCCTACCAGGGGCCTTCCGAGCAGTACTTC; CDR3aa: CASSSYQGPSEQYF
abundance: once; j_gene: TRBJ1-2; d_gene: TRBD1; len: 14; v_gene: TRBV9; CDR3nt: TGTGCCAGCAGCGCACAGGGGGTTAACTATGGCTACACCTTC; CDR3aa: CASSAQGVNYGYTF
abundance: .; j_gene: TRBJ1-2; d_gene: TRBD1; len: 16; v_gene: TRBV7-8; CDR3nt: TGTGCCAGCAGCTTAGCGTCGGGACAGGAGTATTATGGCTACACCTTC; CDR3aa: CASSLASGQEYYGYTF
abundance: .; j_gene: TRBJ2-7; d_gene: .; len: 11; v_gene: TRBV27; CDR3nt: TGTGCCAGCGGGCGCCGGCGAGAGCAGTACTTC; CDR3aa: CASGRRREQYF
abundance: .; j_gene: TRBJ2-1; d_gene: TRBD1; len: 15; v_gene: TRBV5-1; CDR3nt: TGCGCCAGCAGCTCCGGGACAGGGTTGAACAATGAGCAGTTCTTC; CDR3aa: CASSSGTGLNNEQFF
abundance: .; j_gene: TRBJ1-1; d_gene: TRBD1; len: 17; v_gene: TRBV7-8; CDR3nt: TGTGCCAGCAGCTTAGGGGGACAGGGATGGATGAGCACTGAAGCTTTCTTT; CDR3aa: CASSLGGQGWMSTEAFF
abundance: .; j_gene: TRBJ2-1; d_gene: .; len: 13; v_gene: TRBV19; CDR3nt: TGTGCCAGTAGTATAGAACTAGCAGGTGAGCAGTTCTTC; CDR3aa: CASSIELAGEQFF
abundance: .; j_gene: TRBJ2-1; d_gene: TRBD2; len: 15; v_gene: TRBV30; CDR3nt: TGTGCCTGGAGTGTCGTAGCGGGATCCTACAATGAGCAGTTCTTC; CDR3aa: CAWSVVAGSYNEQFF
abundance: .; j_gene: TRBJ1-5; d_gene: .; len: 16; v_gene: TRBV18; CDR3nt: TGTGCCAGCTCACCAGGGGCGAGTTATAGCAATCAGCCCCAGCATTTT; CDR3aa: CASSPGASYSNQPQHF
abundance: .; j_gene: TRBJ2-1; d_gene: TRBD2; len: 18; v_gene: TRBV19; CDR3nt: TGTGCCAGTAGTAAGGGACTAGCGGGGGCGATATCCTACAATGAGCAGTTCTTC; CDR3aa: CASSKGLAGAISYNEQFF
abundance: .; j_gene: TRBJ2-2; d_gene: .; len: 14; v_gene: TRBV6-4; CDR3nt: TGTGCCAGCAGTGACGATAGCTACACCGGGGAGCTGTTTTTT; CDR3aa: CASSDDSYTGELFF
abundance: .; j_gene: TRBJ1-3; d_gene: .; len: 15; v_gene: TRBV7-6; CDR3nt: TGTGCCAGCAGCTTAGACGACGGAGCTGGAAACACCATATATTTT; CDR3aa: CASSLDDGAGNTIYF
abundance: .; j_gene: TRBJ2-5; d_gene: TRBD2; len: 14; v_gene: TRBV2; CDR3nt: TGTGCCAGCAGTCCCCCGGGACTACAAGAGACCCAGTACTTC; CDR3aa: CASSPPGLQETQYF
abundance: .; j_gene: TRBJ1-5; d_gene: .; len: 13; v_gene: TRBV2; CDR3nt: TGTGCCGGATCAACTGAGGGCAATCAGCCCCAGCATTTT; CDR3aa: CAGSTEGNQPQHF
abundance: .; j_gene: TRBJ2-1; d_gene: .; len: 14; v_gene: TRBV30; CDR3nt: TGTGCCTGGAGCGGCCGGGTATCGGGCAATGAGCAGTTCTTC; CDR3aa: CAWSGRVSGNEQFF
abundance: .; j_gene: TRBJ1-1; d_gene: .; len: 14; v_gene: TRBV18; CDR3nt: TGTGCCAGCTCACCACGGCAGGTCAACACTGAAGCTTTCTTT; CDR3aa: CASSPRQVNTEAFF
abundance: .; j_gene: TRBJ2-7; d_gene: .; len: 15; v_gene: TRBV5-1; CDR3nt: TGCGCCAGCAGCTTGGCGGCAGGCGAAACCTACGAGCAGTACTTC; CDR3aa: CASSLAAGETYEQYF
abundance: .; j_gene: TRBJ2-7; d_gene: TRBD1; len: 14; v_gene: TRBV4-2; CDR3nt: TGTGCCAGCAGCCAAGGGACAGGGGTCAACGAGCAGTACTTC; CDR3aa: CASSQGTGVNEQYF
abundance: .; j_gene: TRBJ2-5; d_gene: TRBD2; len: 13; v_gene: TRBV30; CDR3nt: TGTGCCTGGAGGACTAGCGTACAAGAGACCCAGTACTTC; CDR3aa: CAWRTSVQETQYF
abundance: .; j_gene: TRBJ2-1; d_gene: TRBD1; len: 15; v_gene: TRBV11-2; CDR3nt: TGTGCCAGCAGCGAGGGACAGGGGCCCTACAATGAGCAGTTCTTC; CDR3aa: CASSEGQGPYNEQFF
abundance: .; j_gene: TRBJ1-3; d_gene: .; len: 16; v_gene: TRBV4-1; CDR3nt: TGCGCCAGCAGCCAACTGTGGGCGAGCTCTGGAAACACCATATATTTT; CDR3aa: CASSQLWASSGNTIYF
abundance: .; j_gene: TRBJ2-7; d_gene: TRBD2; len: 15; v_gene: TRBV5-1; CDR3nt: TGCGCCAGCAGCTTGGGGGGTAGCGGGAGTTGGGAGCAGTACTTC; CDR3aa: CASSLGGSGSWEQYF
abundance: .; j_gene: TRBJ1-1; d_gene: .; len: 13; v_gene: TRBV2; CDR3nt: TGTGCCAGCAAGGGAGGTTCAGGGACCGAAGCTTTCTTT; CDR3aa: CASKGGSGTEAFF
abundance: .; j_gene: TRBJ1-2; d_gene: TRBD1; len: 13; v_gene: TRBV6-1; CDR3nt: TGTGCCAGCAGAGTACAGGGGGCGATCGGCTACACCTTC; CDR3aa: CASRVQGAIGYTF
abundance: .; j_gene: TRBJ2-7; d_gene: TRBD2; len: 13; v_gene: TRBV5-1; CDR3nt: TGCGCCAGCAGCTTGGGGACTAGCAACGAGCAGTACTTC; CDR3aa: CASSLGTSNEQYF
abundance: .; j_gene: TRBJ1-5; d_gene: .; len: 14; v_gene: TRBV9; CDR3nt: TGTGCCAGCAGCCCCGACGGGGTTTGGCAGCCCCAGCATTTT; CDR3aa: CASSPDGVWQPQHF
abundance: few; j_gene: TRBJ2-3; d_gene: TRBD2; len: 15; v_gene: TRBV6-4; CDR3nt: TGTGCCAGCAGTGAAACTAGCGGGGGCACAGATACGCAGTATTTT; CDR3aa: CASSETSGGTDTQYF
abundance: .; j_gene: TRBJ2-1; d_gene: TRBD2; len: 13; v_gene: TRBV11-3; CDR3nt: TGTGCCAGCAGTGCCGGGAGGGAGCATGAGCAGTTCTTC; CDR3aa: CASSAGREHEQFF
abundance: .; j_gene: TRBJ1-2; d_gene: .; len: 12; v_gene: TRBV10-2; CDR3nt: TGCGCCACCAAGGCGCAGGGCGATGGCTACACCTTC; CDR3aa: CATKAQGDGYTF
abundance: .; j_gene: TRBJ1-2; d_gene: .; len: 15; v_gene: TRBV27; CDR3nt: TGTGCCAGCAGTTTTTGGGTAGGGGATCTCTATGGCTACACCTTC; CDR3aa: CASSFWVGDLYGYTF
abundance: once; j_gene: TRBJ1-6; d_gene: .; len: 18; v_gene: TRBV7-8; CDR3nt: TGTGCCAGCAGCTTGTGGGTCGGATTGGACACCATTGATTCACCCCTCCACTTT; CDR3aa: CASSLWVGLDTIDSPLHF
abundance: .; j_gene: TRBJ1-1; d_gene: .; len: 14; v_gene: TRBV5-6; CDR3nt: TGTGCCAGCAGCTTTCGAGAAAAGGGGGCTGAAGCTTTCTTT; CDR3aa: CASSFREKGAEAFF
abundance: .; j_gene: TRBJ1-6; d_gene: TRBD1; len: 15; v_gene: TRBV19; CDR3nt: TGTGCCAGTAGCCCCGTACAGGGGAATAATTCACCCCTCCACTTT; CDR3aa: CASSPVQGNNSPLHF
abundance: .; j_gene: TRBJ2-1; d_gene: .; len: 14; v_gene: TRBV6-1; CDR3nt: TGTGCCAGCAGCCAAGGGGGGGGTCAAGAGGAGCAGTTCTTC; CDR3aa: CASSQGGGQEEQFF